A single sample gave rise to the 8 T cell receptor beta chains below, sequenced in a study of blood T cell repertoires in COVID-19. Produced via immunoSEQ multiplex PCR; TCRdb's table is partial and in-frame only. The table lists over 200,000 clones, 70% to 90% of them singletons. Sequencing was done on a sample of PBMCs or T cells enriched from blood (not recorded which). The receptors stem from a man aged 25 to 40 who had recovered from COVID-19.

The chain recombines TRBV4-3 with TRBJ1-2; 11 bases match TRBD1. Trimming cost V 5 bases and J 7 bases; bases outside gene matches: 12. This CDR3 contains 16 residues. Germline CDR1 LGHNA, CDR2 YSLEER. CDR3: CASSSRKGQGAGGYTF. The CDR3 DNA is TGCGCCAGCAGCTCACGAAAAGGACAGGGGGCGGGTGGCTACACCTTC.

CDR3 nucleotide sequence: TGTGCCTGGGCCTCCTCTGGAAACACCATATATTTT. Translated, it gives CAWASSGNTIYF. The chain couples TRBV30 to TRBJ1-3; no reliable D call. The ends were cut back, 5 bases at V and 0 bases at J, with 5 bases in the middle. Per the germline V gene, CDR1 is GTSNPN and CDR2 is SVGIG (reference sequence). The CDR3 is made up of 12 amino acids.

This clone has only one observation. This rearrangement joins TRBV21-1 to TRBJ1-1; TRBD1, the table's D call, lacks a check against the DNA. TRBV21-1 is marked as a pseudogene. The length of the CDR3 is 14 residues. The CDR3 spells CASSNGQGNTEAFF. CDR3 nucleotide sequence: TGTGCCAGCAGCAATGGACAGGGGAACACTGAAGCTTTCTTT.

The gene calls are TRBV28 and TRBJ2-7; TRBD1 is a possible D gene (6 bases). V was cut by 1 base and J by 5 bases, with 12 bases left in between. This CDR3 is built from 14 residues. CDR1 and CDR2 (germline): MDHEN, SYDVKM. The CDR3 sequence: CASSLFPGAHEQYF. CDR3 DNA sequence: TGTGCCAGCAGTTTATTCCCAGGGGCCCACGAGCAGTACTTC.

The chain recombines TRBV4-2 with TRBJ1-4; 10 bases are shared with TRBD1. The CDR3 spans 15 residues. CDR1 is LGHNA and CDR2 is YNFKEQ in the germline V gene. Trimming cost V 1 base and J 8 bases; bases outside gene matches: 4. CDR3 amino acids: CASSQAGQGGEKLFF. The CDR3 DNA reads as TGTGCCAGCAGCCAAGCTGGACAGGGGGGCGAAAAACTGTTTTTT.

This clone has a single count. The junction departs from the called germline gene at one end, perhaps through a read error. The chain uses TRBV19 and TRBJ1-1; D not certain. Germline V gives CDR1 LNHDA, CDR2 SQIVND (reference sequence). The CDR3 runs 13 residues. Here the CDR3 DNA reads TGTGCCGGTAGCCCCTCCGTTGACACTGAAGCTTTCTTT. It codes for CAGSPSVDTEAFF. The full variable domain, rest sourced from reference TRBV19 and TRBJ1-1, is DGGITQSPKYLFRKEGQNVTLSCEQNLNHDAMYWYRQDPGQGLRLIYYSQIVNDFQKGDIAEGYSVSREKKESFPLTVTSAQKNPTAFYLCAGSPSVDTEAFFGQGTRLTVV.

The V gene is TRBV19, the J gene TRBJ2-4, with TRBD2 matching 15 bases. The germline CDR1 and CDR2 sequences are LNHDA and SQIVND (reference sequence). This CDR3 spans 18 amino acids. V lost 5 bases to trimming and J lost 3 bases; unmatched junction nucleotides: 8. CDR3 coding DNA: TGTGCCAGTAGTCCACGGACTAGCGGGAGGGGCGGCAAAAACATTCAGTACTTC. Translated, it gives CASSPRTSGRGGKNIQYF.

Worth noting for this clone: The junction and the germline gene differ at one end; a read error may be behind it. The chain is built from TRBV28 and TRBJ1-2; no clear D gene. The CDR3 totals 13 residues. Germline CDR1 is MDHEN and CDR2 is SYDVKM. CDR3 DNA sequence: TGTGCCAGCAGTTTGCACTCTAACTACGGCTACACCTTC. Its protein is CASSLHSNYGYTF.